This TCR beta chain derives from a study of cytomegalovirus exposure and HLA in healthy donors. The CDR3 has 12 amino acids. Germline V gives CDR1 SGHVS, CDR2 FQNEAQ. V was shortened by 0 bases and J by 5 bases, with 5 bases between the two germline ends. The PCR was carried out with 60 Vbeta primers and 13 Jbeta primers. Clones were sequenced by immunoSEQ multiplex PCR, and TCRdb holds only the in-frame ones, with some missing. Among 65,000 to 70,000 clones listed, approximately 72% were seen once. The chain recombines TRBV7-8 with TRBJ2-7; D is unresolved. The sample comprised PBMCs. This clonotype originated in a woman younger than 45 in good health and CMV-seronegative. The CDR3 is CASSLASNEQYF. DNA of the CDR3: TGTGCCAGCAGCTTAGCCAGTAACGAGCAGTACTTC.